The 21 T cell receptor beta chains listed next were all sequenced from one sample in a study of blood T cell repertoires in COVID-19. The protocol was immunoSEQ multiplex PCR, while the TCRdb copy is restricted to in-frame clones and leaves out a portion. The sample yields tens of thousands of clones, around three quarters seen once. Sequenced sample: peripheral blood. These receptor sequences come from a man in his 60s with acute or convalescent COVID-19.

J is TRBJ1-2 and V is TRBV13, with 8 bases matching TRBD1. The length of the CDR3 is 14 residues. Germline V gene data show CDR1 as PRHDT and CDR2 as FYEKMQ (reference sequence). After removal of 4 bases from V and 8 bases from J, the junction contained 9 bases not matched to a gene. CDR3 sequence: CASSSWTGQKGYTF. Written as DNA, the CDR3 is TGTGCCAGCAGCTCTTGGACAGGGCAGAAAGGCTACACCTTC.

This chain uses TRBV24-1 with TRBJ2-1; the match to TRBD2 covers 7 bases. CDR3 size: 16 residues. J was trimmed by 7 bases and V by 3 bases; bases with no gene match: 11. The germline V gene encodes CDR1 KGHDR and CDR2 SFDVKD. This CDR3 reads CATSDPLAGAANEQFF. The DNA for the CDR3 is TGTGCCACCAGTGATCCTCTCGCGGGAGCGGCGAATGAGCAGTTCTTC.

The chain combines TRBV9 with TRBJ2-7; no definite D call. The V and J ends lost 2 bases and 5 bases respectively, with 11 bases between them. The CDR3 is 13 residues long. Per the germline V gene, CDR1 is SGDLS and CDR2 is YYNGEE. The CDR3 bases are TGTGCCAGCAGCGTGACTCGGCGCGACGAGCAGTACTTC. Its translation: CASSVTRRDEQYF.

The gene calls are TRBV11-2 and TRBJ2-5; D gene ambiguous. The V gene's germline CDR1 is SGHAT and CDR2 FQNNGV. V shed 4 bases and J shed 4 bases, with 19 bases lying between them. The CDR3 totals 16 residues. In nucleotides, the CDR3 is TGTGCCAGCAGCTCCACCATCCGGAGCCCACTAGAGACCCAGTACTTC. Amino acid sequence: CASSSTIRSPLETQYF. Full variable domain (rest looked up from reference TRBV11-2 and TRBJ2-5): EAGVAQSPRYKIIEKRQSVAFWCNPISGHATLYWYQQILGQGPKLLIQFQNNGVVDDSQLPKDRFSAERLKGVDSTLKIQPAKLEDSAVYLCASSSTIRSPLETQYFGPGTRLLVL.

The genes are TRBV9 and TRBJ2-1, with 7 bases matching TRBD1. Germline V gene lookup returns CDR1 SGDLS and CDR2 YYNGEE. With V trimmed by 3 bases and J by 4 bases, 7 bases remained unmatched. CDR3 size: 15 residues. Written as DNA, the CDR3 is TGTGCCAGCAGCGCCAGACAGGGAGTTTACAATGAGCAGTTCTTC. Translated: CASSARQGVYNEQFF.

The chain carries TRBV7-6 and TRBJ1-1, with a weak D call TRBD1 (6 bases). The CDR3 is made up of 15 amino acids. Trimming took off 0 bases at V and 4 bases at J, with 12 bases between the two ends. The germline gives CDR1 SGHVS, CDR2 FNYEAQ. The CDR3 DNA follows: TGTGCCAGCAGCTTAGCAACGGCAGGGGCCACTGAAGCTTTCTTT. Translating it yields CASSLATAGATEAFF.

The chain carries TRBV5-6 and TRBJ2-5; 8 bases are a match to TRBD2. Trimming took 3 bases from V and 1 from J; bases not matched to a gene: 5. The CDR3 is 15 amino acids. Looked up from germline, CDR1 is SGHDT and CDR2 is YYEEEE. The DNA of the CDR3 is TGTGCCAGCAGCTGGAGGCTAGCGGGCCAAGAGACCCAGTACTTC. It encodes CASSWRLAGQETQYF.

The chain couples TRBV2 to TRBJ2-2; D possibly corresponds to TRBD1 (6 bases). Looked up from germline, CDR1 is SNHLY and CDR2 is FYNNEI. The CDR3 consists of 14 residues. V shed 6 bases and J shed 6 bases, with 14 bases lying between them. CDR3 sequence reads: CASRETGTAGELFF. The CDR3 bases are TGTGCCAGCAGGGAAACAGGGACGGCCGGGGAGCTGTTTTTT.

This clone has just a few counts. This chain connects TRBV5-1 to TRBJ2-7, with 7 nucleotides matching TRBD1. V lost 3 bases, J lost 2 bases, and 5 bases stayed unmatched. This CDR3 is 14 amino acids long. Per the germline V gene, CDR1 is SGHRS and CDR2 is YFSETQ. The CDR3 coding sequence is TGCGCCAGCAGCTCGACAGGGACCACCTACGAGCAGTACTTC. This translates into CASSSTGTTYEQYF. The full variable domain, completed using reference TRBV5-1 and TRBJ2-7, is KAGVTQTPRYLIKTRGQQVTLSCSPISGHRSVSWYQQTPGQGLQFLFEYFSETQRNKGNFPGRFSGRQFSNSRSEMNVSTLELGDSALYLCASSSTGTTYEQYFGPGTRLTVT.

The J gene is TRBJ2-7, the V gene TRBV7-2; D might be TRBD1 (5 bases). V lost 5 bases and J 4 bases, leaving 15 bases between the germline ends. CDR1 is SGHTA, CDR2 FQGNSA, per germline. This CDR3 region has 14 residues. The DNA for the CDR3 is TGTGCCAGCAGCCTCCAGGGTACCGGATACGAGCAGTACTTC. Its protein is CASSLQGTGYEQYF.

The V call is TRBV3-1 (or the pseudogene TRBV3-2), the J call TRBJ2-6, with a possible D match to TRBD1 (6 bases). CDR3 size: 18 residues. Germline CDR1 reads LGHDT; CDR2 reads YNNKEL (reference sequence). V was clipped by 4 bases and J by 0 bases, with 16 bases between them. CDR3 DNA: TGTGCCAGCAGCCCCAGACAGGCCTCCTCCTCTGGGGCCAACGTCCTGACTTTC. It codes for CASSPRQASSSGANVLTF.

This chain connects TRBV7-2 to TRBJ2-3, with 8 bases lining up with TRBD2. The V and J ends lost 5 bases and 6 bases, in that order; junction bases with no gene match: 13. CDR3 length: 16 residues. From germline, CDR1 is SGHTA and CDR2 FQGNSA. The CDR3 DNA reads as TGTGCCAGCAGCCCCGGGGGGGCAGGGGACGGGGATACGCAGTATTTT. This codes for CASSPGGAGDGDTQYF.

This rearrangement joins TRBV15 to TRBJ2-1; TRBD1 matches at 7 bases. Germline CDR1 is LNHNV and CDR2 is YYDKDF (reference sequence). This CDR3 spans 17 amino acids. Losses at the gene ends were 0 bases for V and 3 bases for J; bases not matched to a gene: 8. The CDR3 loop reads CATSRDLTGRGYNEQFF. For the CDR3, the DNA is TGTGCCACCAGCAGAGACTTGACAGGGAGAGGCTACAATGAGCAGTTCTTC. The complete variable domain, with remaining parts taken from reference TRBV15 and TRBJ2-1, reads DAMVIQNPRYQVTQFGKPVTLSCSQTLNHNVMYWYQQKSSQAPKLLFHYYDKDFNNEADTPDNFQSRRPNTSFCFLDIRSPGLGDTAMYLCATSRDLTGRGYNEQFFGPGTRLTVL.

As concerns this clone: Relative to the germline gene, one junction end is altered; a read error may explain this. The chain links TRBV29-1 to TRBJ2-1; 8 bases are shared with TRBD2. Germline CDR1 reads SQVTM; CDR2 reads ANQGSEA. The CDR3 runs to 12 residues. CDR3 protein: CSAEWREDEQFF. CDR3 coding DNA: TGCAGCGCTGAATGGCGGGAGGATGAGCAGTTCTTC.

The gene calls are TRBV5-4 and TRBJ1-3; D gene uncertain. Germline loops: CDR1 SGHNT, CDR2 YYREEE (reference sequence). The CDR3 loop spans 13 amino acids. V lost 4 bases and J 0 bases, leaving 5 bases between the germline ends. The CDR3 loop reads CASSIYSGNTIYF. The CDR3 region has the DNA TGTGCCAGCAGCATATACTCTGGAAACACCATATATTTT.

This clone was picked up one time. The chain carries TRBV5-1 and TRBJ2-3, with TRBD1 matching 8 bases. The CDR3 sequence is 17 residues long. CDR1 and CDR2 from the germline V gene are SGHRS and YFSETQ. V dropped 4 bases and J dropped 3; count of bases not matched to a gene: 13. The CDR3 DNA reads TGCGCCAGCAGCCGTCGGGCAGGGGGCGATTCTACAGATACGCAGTATTTT. Its protein product is CASSRRAGGDSTDTQYF. Complete variable domain (other parts from reference TRBV5-1 and TRBJ2-3): KAGVTQTPRYLIKTRGQQVTLSCSPISGHRSVSWYQQTPGQGLQFLFEYFSETQRNKGNFPGRFSGRQFSNSRSEMNVSTLELGDSALYLCASSRRAGGDSTDTQYFGPGTRLTVL.

This clone was observed once. The rearrangement joins TRBV28 to TRBJ1-6, with 8 bases identical to TRBD1. From germline, CDR1 is MDHEN and CDR2 SYDVKM. V lost 8 bases and J lost 10; bases outside the gene matches: 7. CDR3 size: 13 residues. The CDR3 sequence is CASYRGVGSPLHF. As DNA, the CDR3 is TGTGCCAGCTACAGGGGGGTGGGATCACCCCTCCACTTT. Variable domain in full (rest from reference TRBV28 and TRBJ1-6): DVKVTQSSRYLVKRTGEKVFLECVQDMDHENMFWYRQDPGLGLRLIYFSYDVKMKEKGDIPEGYSVSREKKERFSLILESASTNQTSMYLCASYRGVGSPLHFGNGTRLTVT.

The chain is built from TRBV19 and TRBJ1-5, with 8 bases identical to TRBD1. Per the germline V gene, CDR1 is LNHDA and CDR2 is SQIVND (reference sequence). The CDR3 contains 15 residues. Unmatched junction bases numbered 8, after V lost 7 bases and J lost 3 bases. CDR3 residues: CASISRQGPNQPQHF. CDR3 DNA sequence: TGTGCCAGTATATCGAGACAGGGGCCCAATCAGCCCCAGCATTTT.

This clone was seen once. V and J are TRBV19 and TRBJ2-1; TRBD1 is a possible D gene (7 bases). This CDR3 contains 17 residues. Germline V lookup: CDR1 LNHDA, CDR2 SQIVND (reference sequence). Trimming took 3 bases from V and 7 from J, leaving 22 bases between them. CDR3 sequence reads: CASSMMFTSQQGNEQFF. The CDR3 DNA is TGTGCCAGTAGTATGATGTTTACTAGCCAACAGGGGAATGAGCAGTTCTTC.

V and J are TRBV28 and TRBJ2-7; 15 positions agree with TRBD2. The length of the CDR3 is 18 residues. The J segment lost 0 bases and the V segment lost 5 bases, leaving 8 bases of the junction unmatched. Germline V lookup: CDR1 MDHEN, CDR2 SYDVKM. The CDR3 is CASSPSGLAGGTSYEQYF. The CDR3 region has the DNA TGTGCCAGCAGTCCCTCGGGACTAGCGGGAGGAACCTCCTACGAGCAGTACTTC.

V usage is TRBV19 and J usage is TRBJ1-2; possibly TRBD1 for D (6 bases). The CDR3 spans 15 residues. From germline, CDR1 is LNHDA and CDR2 SQIVND (reference sequence). V lost 6 bases to trimming and J lost 0 bases, with 14 bases between them. DNA for the CDR3: TGTGCCAGTAGGTCCCGGGACATGACTAACTATGGCTACACCTTC. Its translation is CASRSRDMTNYGYTF.